Listed below are T cell receptor beta chains from one sample, sequenced in a study of blood T cell repertoires in COVID-19. Profiling relied on immunoSEQ multiplex PCR, and the TCRdb table lists in-frame clones only, not all of them. The sample gives approximately 97,000 clones, 70% to 90% of which show up once; under 3% is in the top ten. The sample consisted of peripheral blood. The receptors shown here come from a man aged 45-65 years with active or convalescent COVID-19. Both conserved end residues are part of each CDR3. D genes are given only for firm matches. A row's size may be missing; if present it is once, few, many or a size class.

J gene | D gene | V gene | clone size | CDR3 protein | CDR3 DNA
TRBJ2-2 | TRBD1 | TRBV9 | - | CASRGQGGPGELFF | TGTGCCAGCAGAGGACAGGGAGGACCCGGGGAGCTGTTTTTT
TRBJ2-1 | TRBD1 | TRBV11-2 | - | CASSLVGDRGSNEQFF | TGTGCCAGCAGCTTAGTAGGGGACAGGGGGTCGAATGAGCAGTTCTTC
TRBJ1-6 | TRBD1 | TRBV6-4 | - | CASSDRDSPLSPLHF | TGTGCCAGCAGTGACCGGGACAGCCCTCTTTCACCCCTCCACTTT
TRBJ2-3 | TRBD2 | TRBV10-2 | medium-sized | CASREGPTSTDTQYF | TGCGCCAGCCGGGAGGGCCCTACTAGCACAGATACGCAGTATTTT
TRBJ2-1 | - | TRBV19 | - | CASSAVPDSNEQFF | TGTGCCAGTAGTGCCGTCCCAGACTCCAATGAGCAGTTCTTC
TRBJ1-4 | - | TRBV6-5 | - | CASSYGSPLHNEKLFF | TGTGCCAGCAGTTACGGTAGTCCCCTTCATAATGAAAAACTGTTTTTT
TRBJ2-3 | - | TRBV10-3 | - | CAISEGLAADTQYF | TGTGCCATCAGTGAGGGTCTAGCCGCAGATACGCAGTATTTT
TRBJ1-1 | - | TRBV9 | - | CASSVSGTKNTEAFF | TGTGCCAGCAGCGTATCCGGGACAAAGAACACTGAAGCTTTCTTT
TRBJ2-3 | TRBD2 | TRBV28 | - | CASSAGGGTDTQYF | TGTGCCAGCAGTGCGGGGGGCGGCACAGATACGCAGTATTTT
TRBJ2-1 | - | TRBV12-5 | few | CASGFHKGRVYDNEQFF | TGTGCTAGTGGTTTCCATAAAGGCAGGGTATACGACAATGAGCAGTTCTTC
TRBJ1-3 | - | TRBV7-8 | - | CASSIDLSGTGNTIYF | TGTGCCAGCAGCATAGATTTATCAGGAACTGGAAACACCATATATTTT
TRBJ1-5 | - | TRBV27 | - | CASSRPGTGQPQHF | TGTGCCAGCAGCAGACCCGGTACGGGGCAGCCCCAGCATTTT
TRBJ1-4 | TRBD1 | TRBV7-9 | - | CASSILGTGIEKLFF | TGTGCCAGCAGTATACTTGGGACAGGGATTGAAAAACTGTTTTTT
TRBJ1-6 | TRBD1 | TRBV28 | - | CASRRQGSSPLHF | TGTGCCAGCAGACGACAGGGGAGCTCACCCCTCCACTTT
TRBJ1-5 | TRBD1 | TRBV19 | many | CATTSGQGLGSNQPQHF | TGTGCCACTACCTCGGGACAGGGACTGGGTAGCAATCAGCCCCAGCATTTT
TRBJ2-1 | TRBD2 | TRBV5-3 | - | CARSAGLVRLDNEQFF | TGTGCCAGAAGCGCAGGACTAGTAAGATTAGACAATGAGCAGTTCTTC
TRBJ1-2 | TRBD1 | TRBV11-2 | - | CASSPRQGANYGYTF | TGTGCCAGCAGCCCCCGACAGGGAGCTAACTATGGCTACACCTTC
TRBJ2-5 | TRBD2 | TRBV4-2 | - | CASSQDRGGGTQYF | TGTGCCAGCAGCCAAGATCGCGGCGGGGGGACCCAGTACTTC
TRBJ1-1 | - | TRBV3-1/TRBV3-2 | - | CASSQGGKTEAFF | TGTGCCAGCAGCCAAGGAGGGAAAACTGAAGCTTTCTTT
TRBJ1-5 | - | TRBV28 | few | CASTKRDGNQPQHF | TGTGCCAGCACCAAGAGGGATGGCAATCAGCCCCAGCATTTT
TRBJ1-1 | - | TRBV29-1 | - | CSVEDPRLESGTEAFF | TGCAGCGTTGAAGATCCGAGATTGGAGTCCGGGACTGAAGCTTTCTTT
TRBJ2-3 | TRBD2 | TRBV3-1/TRBV3-2 | - | CASMTGGDTQYF | TGTGCCAGCATGACGGGGGGAGATACGCAGTATTTT
TRBJ1-2 | - | TRBV28 | - | CASRSGVSYGYTF | TGTGCCAGCAGATCAGGGGTTAGCTATGGCTACACCTTC
TRBJ1-2 | - | TRBV5-4 | once | CASSLDGRGDYGYTF | TGTGCCAGCAGCTTAGATGGAAGGGGCGACTATGGCTACACCTTC
TRBJ2-5 | - | TRBV15 | - | CATSRETEAETQYF | TGTGCCACCAGCAGAGAAACCGAAGCGGAGACCCAGTACTTC
TRBJ1-6 | - | TRBV2 | - | CASSFEVDNSPLHF | TGTGCCAGCAGCTTCGAGGTTGATAATTCACCCCTCCACTTT
TRBJ1-2 | - | TRBV12-3/TRBV12-4 | - | CASSSGVGYGYTF | TGTGCCAGCAGCTCAGGGGTGGGCTATGGCTACACCTTC
TRBJ2-1 | - | TRBV4-3 | once | CASSRLTVGSYNEQFF | TGCGCCAGCAGCCGTCTGACTGTAGGCTCCTACAATGAGCAGTTCTTC
TRBJ2-2 | TRBD1 | TRBV5-1 | - | CASSSTGDITGELFF | TGCGCCAGCAGCTCGACAGGGGATATCACCGGGGAGCTGTTTTTT
TRBJ1-6 | - | TRBV27 | - | CASTPQGEGGNSPLHF | TGTGCCAGCACCCCTCAGGGTGAAGGCGGTAATTCACCCCTCCACTTT
TRBJ1-2 | TRBD1 | TRBV3-1/TRBV3-2 | - | CASSQSATTGPNGYTF | TGTGCCAGCAGCCAATCCGCAACGACAGGGCCCAATGGCTACACCTTC
TRBJ1-6 | - | TRBV18 | - | CASSPRGDDYNSPLHF | TGTGCCAGCTCACCCAGGGGCGATGATTATAATTCACCCCTCCACTTT
TRBJ2-7 | - | TRBV7-2 | - | CASSVSYEQYF | TGTGCCAGCAGCGTCAGCTACGAGCAGTACTTC
TRBJ1-4 | TRBD1 | TRBV6-5 | - | CASSLIRGANEKLFF | TGTGCCAGCAGTTTAATCAGGGGGGCTAATGAAAAACTGTTTTTT
TRBJ2-7 | TRBD2 | TRBV28 | - | CASNPGGVYEQYF | TGTGCCAGCAACCCCGGGGGGGTCTACGAGCAGTACTTC
TRBJ2-5 | - | TRBV18 | - | CASSLDKQETQYF | TGTGCCAGCTCACTAGATAAACAAGAGACCCAGTACTTC
TRBJ2-5 | - | TRBV15 | - | CATSRDNGGETQYF | TGTGCCACCAGCAGAGATAATGGAGGAGAGACCCAGTACTTC
TRBJ1-5 | TRBD1 | TRBV6-9 | - | CASSFRDRERSNQPQHF | TGTGCCAGCAGTTTCCGGGACAGGGAAAGGAGCAATCAGCCCCAGCATTTT
TRBJ1-2 | TRBD1 | TRBV14 | - | CASSPRPQGVKDYGYTF | TGTGCCAGCAGCCCTAGGCCCCAGGGGGTTAAGGACTATGGCTACACCTTC
TRBJ1-2 | TRBD1 | TRBV28 | - | CASSSTGDYGYTF | TGTGCCAGCAGCTCCACAGGGGACTATGGCTACACCTTC
TRBJ2-5 | TRBD1 | TRBV18 | - | CASSSDRVETQYF | TGTGCCAGCTCATCGGACAGGGTAGAGACCCAGTACTTC
TRBJ1-1 | TRBD1 | TRBV5-6 | - | CASSPDRGQNTEAFF | TGTGCCAGCAGCCCGGACAGGGGGCAAAACACTGAAGCTTTCTTT
TRBJ2-2 | TRBD2 | TRBV10-3 | once | CAITSSGGRNTGELFF | TGTGCCATCACGTCTAGCGGGGGAAGGAACACCGGGGAGCTGTTTTTT
TRBJ1-1 | - | TRBV7-9 | - | CASSLQGLNAEAFF | TGTGCCAGCAGCTTACAGGGACTAAACGCTGAAGCTTTCTTT
TRBJ1-5 | - | TRBV27 | - | CASAPGTLGNQPQHF | TGTGCCAGCGCTCCAGGGACACTAGGCAATCAGCCCCAGCATTTT
TRBJ1-4 | TRBD1 | TRBV27 | few | CASSLRDSGREKLFF | TGTGCCAGCAGTCTCCGGGACAGCGGGCGGGAAAAACTGTTTTTT
TRBJ1-1 | TRBD1 | TRBV28 | few | CASNRDRATEAFF | TGTGCCAGCAATCGGGACAGGGCCACTGAAGCTTTCTTT
TRBJ1-4 | TRBD1 | TRBV6-5 | - | CASSGQGVLKKLFF | TGTGCCAGCAGCGGACAGGGGGTTCTGAAAAAACTGTTTTTT
TRBJ2-3 | TRBD2 | TRBV18 | - | CASSPPASGITDTQYF | TGTGCCAGCTCACCACCTGCTAGCGGAATTACAGATACGCAGTATTTT
TRBJ2-7 | TRBD1 | TRBV19 | - | CASSINQGAYEQYF | TGTGCCAGTAGTATTAACCAGGGGGCCTACGAGCAGTACTTC